The 25 T cell receptor beta chains below come from one sample, sequenced in a study of blood T cell repertoires in COVID-19. Sequenced by immunoSEQ multiplex PCR; TCRdb stores in-frame clones only, minus some. The table has tens of thousands of clones, around 79% seen once; the top ten hold 35%. The specimen sequenced was peripheral blood. The receptors derive from a woman in her sixties or seventies with acute or convalescent COVID-19.

This chain links TRBV4-3 with TRBJ2-7; no firm D call. The V gene's germline CDR1 is LGHNA and CDR2 YSLEER. V was trimmed by 0 bases and J by 0 bases, leaving 12 bases between them. The CDR3 covers 16 residues. This CDR3 reads CASSQDPGLSSYEQYF. CDR3 nucleotides: TGCGCCAGCAGCCAAGATCCAGGTTTGAGCTCCTACGAGCAGTACTTC.

This clone occurred a few times. The chain recombines TRBV7-2 with TRBJ1-2; D possibly corresponds to TRBD1 (6 bases). V shed 4 bases and J shed 2 bases, with 14 bases lying between them. Germline loops: CDR1 SGHTA, CDR2 FQGNSA. CDR3 length: 15 residues. The CDR3 here is CASSSPVGANYGYTF. The DNA for the CDR3 is TGTGCCAGCAGCTCCCCCGTGGGGGCGAACTATGGCTACACCTTC.

This chain links TRBV6-5 with TRBJ1-2; D is unresolved. Trimming removed 2 bases at V and 8 bases at J, with 15 bases between. This CDR3 is built from 14 residues. Germline CDR1 and CDR2: MNHEY and SVGAGI. The CDR3 loop is CASSYGIEGEGYTF. Here the CDR3 DNA reads TGTGCCAGCAGTTACGGTATTGAGGGAGAAGGCTACACCTTC.

The rearrangement joins TRBV19 to TRBJ1-5; no reliable D call. The CDR3 has 17 residues. Trimming removed 5 bases at V and 0 bases at J, with 17 bases between. CDR1 is LNHDA, CDR2 SQIVND, per germline (reference sequence). As DNA, the CDR3 is TGTGCCAGTAGTTACAATACAGTACTTAATAGCAATCAGCCCCAGCATTTT. Its translation is CASSYNTVLNSNQPQHF. The full variable domain, completed using reference TRBV19 and TRBJ1-5, is DGGITQSPKYLFRKEGQNVTLSCEQNLNHDAMYWYRQDPGQGLRLIYYSQIVNDFQKGDIAEGYSVSREKKESFPLTVTSAQKNPTAFYLCASSYNTVLNSNQPQHFGDGTRLSIL.

The chain recombines TRBV19 with TRBJ2-2; 7 positions agree with TRBD2. CDR3 length: 14 amino acids. The germline V gene has CDR1 LNHDA and CDR2 SQIVND (reference sequence). The V and J ends lost 9 bases and 9 bases, in that order; junction bases with no gene match: 13. The CDR3 sequence is CASLWTSRSWELFF. The CDR3 region has the DNA TGTGCCAGCCTCTGGACTAGTCGGTCATGGGAGCTGTTTTTT.

CDR3 bases: TGTGCCAGCAGCGTAGTTGGGGGGACGGAGTTATATTTT. It is translated as CASSVVGGTELYF. The chain recombines TRBV9 with TRBJ1-3, with a tentative D call TRBD1 (5 bases). V lost 0 bases and J 14 bases, leaving 15 bases between the germline ends. The CDR3 length is 13 residues. Germline V CDR1 and CDR2: SGDLS, YYNGEE.

In its sample, this clone was seen a few times. This chain connects TRBV5-4 to TRBJ1-1; the match to TRBD1 covers 7 bases. The CDR3 consists of 18 residues. J lost 2 bases, V lost 1 base, and 14 bases had no gene match. Per germline, CDR1 SGHNT and CDR2 YYREEE (reference sequence). CDR3: CASSLPALGTAGNTEAFF. The CDR3 coding sequence is TGTGCCAGCAGCTTGCCTGCCCTTGGGACAGCAGGAAACACTGAAGCTTTCTTT.

The chain is built from TRBV10-3 and TRBJ1-1, with 12 bases identical to TRBD1. The germline gives CDR1 ENHRY, CDR2 SYGVKD. V trimming: 10 bases; J trimming: 1 base; junction bases outside the gene matches: 7. There are 15 residues in the CDR3. CDR3 residues: CATGDRGRSNTEAFF. The CDR3 DNA reads as TGTGCCACCGGGGACAGGGGGCGGTCGAACACTGAAGCTTTCTTT.

V is TRBV5-3 and J is TRBJ1-4; TRBD1 might be the D (6 bases). TRBV5-3 is designated an ORF whose function remains uncertain. Trimming removed 3 bases at V and 8 bases at J, with 20 bases between. This CDR3 region has 16 residues. The CDR3 DNA follows: TGTGCCAGAAGCTCCATAAGACAGGCAAAAGAGGAAAAACTGTTTTTT. It yields the protein CARSSIRQAKEEKLFF.

A few counts support this clone. This sequence joins TRBV19 and TRBJ1-2; no clear D. Germline CDR1 reads LNHDA; CDR2 reads SQIVND (reference sequence). V shed 6 bases and J shed 6 bases, with 11 bases lying between them. The CDR3 has 12 residues. The CDR3 is CASSLREDGYTF. Written as DNA, the CDR3 is TGTGCCAGTAGCCTTCGAGAAGATGGCTACACCTTC.

This clone was detected a few times. The CDR3 nucleotides read TGTGCCAGTAGGGGAGGGGCCGGGGCTTCACCCCTCCACTTT. It translates to CASRGGAGASPLHF. The chain has TRBV27 and TRBJ1-6, with D perhaps matching TRBD1 (5 bases). V lost 9 bases and J 9 bases, leaving 18 bases between the germline ends. CDR3 length: 14 amino acids. Germline V gene data show CDR1 as MNHEY and CDR2 as SMNVEV (reference sequence).

V and J are TRBV11-2 and TRBJ2-3; TRBD2 matches 11 bases. CDR1 and CDR2 (germline): SGHAT, FQNNGV. The CDR3 runs to 16 residues. V lost 3 bases and J lost 5; bases outside the gene matches: 7. Written as DNA, the CDR3 is TGTGCCAGCAGCTTGAGACTAGCGGGGCGAAAAGATACGCAGTATTTT. Its translation is CASSLRLAGRKDTQYF.

This chain uses TRBV28 with TRBJ1-2; a possible D gene is TRBD1 (6 bases). The CDR3 is 15 residues long. Germline V lookup: CDR1 MDHEN, CDR2 SYDVKM. With 6 bases removed from V and 8 bases from J, the gap between germline ends came to 22 bases. The CDR3 loop is CASSLKGGLFFGYTF. CDR3 in DNA: TGTGCCAGCAGCTTGAAGGGGGGGTTATTCTTCGGCTACACCTTC.

The V and J genes are TRBV7-9 and TRBJ2-5; 8 bases align to TRBD1. V was clipped by 6 bases and J by 4 bases; unmatched bases: 1. Germline V CDR1 and CDR2: SEHNR, FQNEAQ (reference sequence). This CDR3 contains 12 residues. CDR3 protein: CASRGQVETQYF. The CDR3 DNA is TGTGCCAGCAGGGGACAGGTAGAGACCCAGTACTTC.

The genes are TRBV5-1 and TRBJ2-5, with 7 bases aligning to TRBD1. The germline V gene has CDR1 SGHRS and CDR2 YFSETQ. V shed 0 bases, J shed 5 bases, and the junction held 4 bases outside the gene matches. The CDR3 loop spans 14 amino acids. CDR3: CASSLEGGDETQYF. CDR3 in DNA: TGCGCCAGCAGCTTGGAAGGGGGCGACGAGACCCAGTACTTC.

This rearrangement joins TRBV18 to TRBJ1-2, with 8 bases aligning to TRBD1. Trimming at V came to 3 bases and at J to 4 bases, leaving 7 bases not matched to a gene. CDR3 size: 15 residues. Germline V gene sequence: CDR1 KGHSH, CDR2 LQKENI. CDR3 in amino acids: CASSPRQGSIYGYTF. CDR3 nucleotides: TGTGCCAGCTCACCTCGACAGGGGAGTATCTATGGCTACACCTTC.

The chain is built from TRBV2 and TRBJ2-5; no reliable D call. Germline values: CDR1 SNHLY, CDR2 FYNNEI. The CDR3 is 13 residues long. The germline V and J ends were trimmed by 4 bases and 5 bases, with 11 bases remaining between them. CDR3: CASSVERTETQYF. Here the CDR3 DNA reads TGTGCCAGCAGTGTAGAGCGAACGGAGACCCAGTACTTC.

The chain employs TRBV6-5 and TRBJ2-7, with 7 bases lining up with TRBD1. Per the germline V gene, CDR1 is MNHEY and CDR2 is SVGAGI. This CDR3 contains 14 residues. The trim removed 2 bases at V and 3 bases at J, leaving 4 bases unmatched. CDR3 amino acids: CASSYGDRNYEQYF. Written as DNA, the CDR3 is TGTGCCAGCAGTTACGGGGACAGAAACTACGAGCAGTACTTC.

Details on this clone: In the same sample, other DNA sequences code for this CDR3. V usage is TRBV6-2 or TRBV6-3 and J usage is TRBJ2-1, with 7 bases that match TRBD2. The CDR3 sequence is 15 residues long. CDR1 is MNHEY and CDR2 is SVGEGT in the germline V gene. J lost 0 bases, V lost 2 bases, and 1 base had no gene match. DNA for the CDR3: TGTGCCAGCAGTTACCGCGGGAGCTCCTACAATGAGCAGTTCTTC. Protein sequence: CASSYRGSSYNEQFF.

The sample holds a few counts of this clone. The chain recombines TRBV19 with TRBJ1-5; possibly TRBD1 for D (6 bases). Germline V gene sequence: CDR1 LNHDA, CDR2 SQIVND (reference sequence). V shed 8 bases and J shed 2 bases, with 13 bases lying between them. This CDR3 contains 14 residues. The CDR3 loop is CASLGARGNQPQHF. The CDR3 nucleotides are TGTGCCAGTTTGGGGGCGAGGGGCAATCAGCCCCAGCATTTT.

The chain combines TRBV9 with TRBJ2-3; a weak D match, TRBD1 (6 bases). The CDR3 runs to 14 residues. Trimming pared 6 bases from V and 6 bases from J, leaving 17 bases between. Germline CDR1 and CDR2: SGDLS and YYNGEE. CDR3 bases: TGTGCCAGCACCCCGGGACAAAGGAGGGATACGCAGTATTTT. Protein: CASTPGQRRDTQYF.

The chain couples TRBV29-1 to TRBJ2-7, with 7 bases that match TRBD2. This CDR3 contains 12 residues. The germline CDR1 and CDR2 sequences are SQVTM and ANQGSEA. Trimming cost V 6 bases and J 7 bases; bases outside gene matches: 9. CDR3 nucleotides: TGCAGCGTCTGGGAGGGCCTCATAGAGCAGTACTTC. It is translated as CSVWEGLIEQYF.

DNA of the CDR3: TGTGCCAGCAGCTCGACAGGGGGCCTCACTGAAGCTTTCTTT. Translated, it gives CASSSTGGLTEAFF. The chain links TRBV7-2 to TRBJ1-1; 10 positions match TRBD1. The germline gives CDR1 SGHTA, CDR2 FQGNSA. The CDR3 totals 14 residues. With 4 bases clipped from V and 4 bases from J, the junction kept 3 bases outside the gene matches.

The chain carries TRBV6-2 or TRBV6-3 and TRBJ2-1; 9 bases agree with TRBD2. Losses at the gene ends were 5 bases for V and 6 bases for J; bases not matched to a gene: 23. There are 20 residues in the CDR3. Germline loops: CDR1 MNHEY, CDR2 SVGEGT. The CDR3 sequence is CASSPLRPKAGGLTGNEQFF. CDR3 in DNA: TGTGCCAGCAGTCCCCTTAGGCCCAAAGCGGGAGGCTTAACGGGCAATGAGCAGTTCTTC.

This clone came up once. The V call is TRBV19, the J call TRBJ1-3, with 7 bases aligning to TRBD1. With 7 bases clipped from V and 2 bases from J, the junction kept 8 bases outside the gene matches. Germline lookup yields CDR1 LNHDA and CDR2 SQIVND (reference sequence). This CDR3 comprises 15 residues. The CDR3 loop reads CASTRDRVTGNTIYF. The CDR3 region has the DNA TGTGCCAGTACCCGCGACAGGGTCACTGGAAACACCATATATTTT. The complete variable domain, with remaining parts taken from reference TRBV19 and TRBJ1-3, reads DGGITQSPKYLFRKEGQNVTLSCEQNLNHDAMYWYRQDPGQGLRLIYYSQIVNDFQKGDIAEGYSVSREKKESFPLTVTSAQKNPTAFYLCASTRDRVTGNTIYFGEGSWLTVV.